This T cell receptor (beta chain) originates from a study of neurological immune-mediated disorders. V shed 5 bases, J shed 7 bases, and the junction held 9 bases outside the gene matches. CDR1 MDHEN and CDR2 SYDVKM come from the germline V gene. The CDR3 covers 15 residues. TCRdb passed the 5' RACE reads through MiXCR, listing each CDR3 protein once. Here the sample spans roughly 14,000 distinct CDR3 sequences, approximately 7.7% being singletons. In its sample, this clonotype was seen many times. The chain is built from TRBV28 and TRBJ2-4; 9 positions agree with TRBD1. This clonotype was obtained from a middle-aged woman in good health. The sequencing sample was made of CD8+ T cells from blood. CDR3 DNA: TGTGCCAGCAGTCCAACAGGGGGCTACAGGAACATTCAGTACTTC. Encoded protein: CASSPTGGYRNIQYF.